One sample yielded the 25 T cell receptor beta chains listed below, sequenced in a study of Ad26.COV2.S vaccination and SARS-CoV-2 variants. Data came from immunoSEQ multiplex PCR; TCRdb stores just in-frame clones and leaves some out. The sample includes roughly 350,000 clones, around 89% of them seen just once. Treatment noted: 19 received Ad26.COV2.S at low or high dose, single or two shots; about five received placebo; per-sample allocation not given. It was on day 63 after the first vaccine or placebo injection that samples were taken. The material was peripheral blood, obtained in a trial of Ad26.COV2.S vaccine versus placebo. These receptors came from a person between 18 and 65 years old who received the Ad26.COV2.S COVID-19 vaccine or a placebo.

The CDR3 DNA sequence: TGTGCCAGCAGTTCTGATTTCCTGGATACGCAGTATTTT. It translates to CASSSDFLDTQYF. The chain joins TRBV6-4 to TRBJ2-3; D call uncertain. V lost 5 bases to trimming and J lost 6 bases, with 12 bases between them. The CDR3 contains 13 residues. From germline, CDR1 is MRHNA and CDR2 SNTAGT.

The chain combines TRBV6-1 with TRBJ2-6; 7 bases are a match to TRBD1. V dropped 4 bases and J dropped 0; count of bases not matched to a gene: 6. Per the germline V gene, CDR1 is MNHNS and CDR2 is SASEGT. The CDR3 consists of 17 residues. CDR3 sequence (DNA): TGTGCCAGCAGTGTGGGCAGGGGGTTCTCTGGGGCCAACGTCCTGACTTTC. Translated: CASSVGRGFSGANVLTF.

This chain uses TRBV11-2 with TRBJ2-5, with no clear D. CDR1 is SGHAT, CDR2 FQNNGV, per germline. Trimming took off 4 bases at V and 2 bases at J, with 14 bases between the two ends. This CDR3 region has 15 residues. This CDR3 is CASSSFHRVQETQYF. The CDR3 DNA is TGTGCCAGCAGCTCCTTCCATCGGGTACAAGAGACCCAGTACTTC.

The gene calls are TRBV7-2 and TRBJ1-2; perhaps TRBD1 as D (5 bases). The CDR3 length is 13 residues. Looked up from germline, CDR1 is SGHTA and CDR2 is FQGNSA. Between the trimmed V and J ends, which lost 4 bases and 5 bases, there was a span of 11 bases. CDR3 coding DNA: TGTGCCAGCAGCTCGAGCGGGGGGTATGGCTACACCTTC. This encodes CASSSSGGYGYTF. Looking up the rest from reference TRBV7-2 and TRBJ1-2 gives the full variable domain: GAGVSQSPSNKVTEKGKDVELRCDPISGHTALYWYRQSLGQGLEFLIYFQGNSAPDKSGLPSDRFSAERTGGSVSTLTIQRTQQEDSAVYLCASSSSGGYGYTFGSGTRLTVV.

The CDR3 bases are TGTGCTAGTGGCGTGGGGGACTCAAGGGTCGATGAGCAGTTCTTC. Its protein is CASGVGDSRVDEQFF. The gene calls are TRBV12-5 and TRBJ2-1, with D tentatively TRBD2 (6 bases). Germline CDR1 and CDR2: LGHNT and FRNRAP. The CDR3 extends over 15 amino acids. Trimming stripped 6 bases from V and 8 bases from J, with 20 bases between.

V gene TRBV3-1 (or the pseudogene TRBV3-2) combines with J gene TRBJ2-3; unclear D gene. The CDR3 consists of 14 residues. The germline V and J ends were trimmed by 4 bases and 4 bases, with 12 bases remaining between them. Germline V lookup: CDR1 LGHDT, CDR2 YNNKEL (reference sequence). CDR3 residues: CASSRPRKADTQYF. CDR3 nucleotides: TGTGCCAGCAGCCGGCCGCGGAAAGCAGATACGCAGTATTTT.

The sample holds one count of this clone. The chain recombines TRBV6-5 with TRBJ1-5; tentative D call: TRBD1 (5 bases). Germline V gene data show CDR1 as MNHEY and CDR2 as SVGAGI. The CDR3 runs 14 residues. Trimming took 0 bases from V and 3 from J, leaving 6 bases between them. The CDR3 reads CASSYSRVNQPQHF. The DNA for the CDR3 is TGTGCCAGCAGTTACTCCAGGGTCAATCAGCCCCAGCATTTT.

In this sample, this clone turned up a few times. The V call is TRBV6-6, the J call TRBJ1-5; 7 bases are a match to TRBD1. The CDR3 consists of 14 residues. Germline V gene lookup returns CDR1 MNHNY and CDR2 SVGAGI (reference sequence). The V gene end was trimmed by 6 bases and the J gene end by 0 bases; junction bases not matched to a gene: 2. CDR3 sequence reads: CASRQGYSNQPQHF. CDR3 coding DNA: TGTGCCAGCAGACAGGGGTATAGCAATCAGCCCCAGCATTTT.

This chain's CDR3 is CASSLQGARGYEQYF. The CDR3 DNA follows: TGTGCCAGCAGTTTACAGGGGGCAAGAGGGTACGAGCAGTACTTC. This chain links TRBV6-5 with TRBJ2-7; 9 nucleotides line up with TRBD1. The J segment lost 4 bases and the V segment lost 4 bases, leaving 8 bases of the junction unmatched. Germline CDR1 and CDR2: MNHEY and SVGAGI. CDR3 length: 15 amino acids.

This chain connects TRBV5-1 to TRBJ2-2; the D is unclear. The CDR3 runs 14 residues. Germline V lookup: CDR1 SGHRS, CDR2 YFSETQ. V was clipped by 2 bases and J by 0 bases, with 5 bases between them. CDR3 region: CASSFPTNTGELFF. CDR3 sequence (DNA): TGCGCCAGCAGCTTTCCGACGAACACCGGGGAGCTGTTTTTT.

This CDR3 reads CASSDWQGMKGYTF. CDR3 sequence (DNA): TGTGCCAGCAGTGATTGGCAGGGGATGAAAGGCTACACCTTC. The chain links TRBV6-1 to TRBJ1-2; the D gene is possibly TRBD1 (6 bases). V was shortened by 3 bases and J by 8 bases, with 16 bases between the two germline ends. The CDR3 loop spans 14 amino acids. Germline lookup yields CDR1 MNHNS and CDR2 SASEGT.

This clone was seen a single time. The chain has TRBV30 and TRBJ1-4; D gene unclear. CDR3 length: 15 amino acids. With 5 bases removed from V and 2 bases from J, the gap between germline ends came to 15 bases. Germline assignment: CDR1 GTSNPN and CDR2 SVGIG (reference sequence). DNA of the CDR3: TGTGCCTGGGCGGGGAGCCTTAGGACTAATGAAAAACTGTTTTTT. Translation gives CAWAGSLRTNEKLFF.

This chain uses TRBV30 with TRBJ2-7; possible D gene TRBD2, 5 bases. Trimming left V 0 bases short and J 9 bases short, with 18 bases between. The CDR3 sequence is 14 residues long. The germline V gene has CDR1 GTSNPN and CDR2 SVGIG (reference sequence). This CDR3 is CAWSVDPRTGGQYF. In DNA form, the CDR3 reads TGTGCCTGGAGTGTAGACCCTAGGACTGGCGGGCAGTACTTC.

This clone has just one count. CDR3 coding DNA: TGTGCCAGCAGCCAAACGGATACCGGGGAGCTGTTTTTT. Residues: CASSQTDTGELFF. The chain carries TRBV3-1 (or the pseudogene TRBV3-2) and TRBJ2-2, with unresolved D. The length of the CDR3 is 13 residues. In germline, CDR1 is LGHDT, CDR2 YNNKEL (reference sequence). V was trimmed by 2 bases and J by 5 bases, leaving 6 bases between them.

The J gene is TRBJ2-3, the V gene TRBV5-8; TRBD2 aligns across 8 bases. J gave up 4 bases and V 2 bases, and 6 bases lay outside the gene matches. Germline V gene data show CDR1 as SGHTS and CDR2 as YDEGEE. This CDR3 region has 15 residues. CDR3 sequence (DNA): TGTGCCAGCAGCTTAAGAGCGGGAGTTTCAGATACGCAGTATTTT. Protein sequence: CASSLRAGVSDTQYF.

This clone was seen more than once but under ten times. V gene TRBV9 combines with J gene TRBJ2-2; TRBD2 is a possible D gene (5 bases). V was cut by 4 bases and J by 6 bases, with 16 bases left in between. The CDR3 is 15 residues long. Germline CDR1 reads SGDLS; CDR2 reads YYNGEE. The CDR3 region is CASSSLRGISGELFF. The CDR3 DNA reads TGTGCCAGCAGCTCTTTACGGGGTATTTCCGGGGAGCTGTTTTTT.

The rearrangement links TRBV19 to TRBJ2-1; the match to TRBD1 covers 7 bases. Germline assignment: CDR1 LNHDA and CDR2 SQIVND (reference sequence). CDR3 length equals 15 residues. V was clipped by 5 bases and J by 4 bases; unmatched bases: 8. CDR3 loop: CASSGARGPYNEQFF. In DNA, the CDR3 is TGTGCCAGTAGTGGGGCTAGGGGGCCTTACAATGAGCAGTTCTTC.

Only one count was recorded for this clone. V is TRBV7-3 and J is TRBJ2-3; 7 bases fit TRBD2. Per the germline V gene, CDR1 is SGHTA and CDR2 is FQGTGA. V dropped 8 bases and J dropped 1; count of bases not matched to a gene: 0. This CDR3 has 12 residues. The CDR3, as DNA: TGTGCCAGCGGGGGGGGCACAGATACGCAGTATTTT. Amino acids: CASGGGTDTQYF.

The gene calls are TRBV9 and TRBJ2-3; D is unresolved. There are 15 residues in the CDR3. Deletions cut 3 bases from V and 2 bases from J, with 13 bases between. Germline CDR1 is SGDLS and CDR2 is YYNGEE. Written as DNA, the CDR3 is TGTGCCAGCAGCGCCCTGCCAGTGCTCACAGATACGCAGTATTTT. Translated, it gives CASSALPVLTDTQYF.

The chain uses TRBV5-4 and TRBJ1-1, with D possibly TRBD1 on 5 matching bases. Looked up from germline, CDR1 is SGHNT and CDR2 is YYREEE (reference sequence). This CDR3 contains 16 residues. V lost 0 bases to trimming and J lost 8 bases, with 20 bases between them. CDR3 bases: TGTGCCAGCAGCTTGGCTTTAGGGACGAACGGAATCGAAGCTTTCTTT. It translates to CASSLALGTNGIEAFF. The full variable domain, with the rest looked up from reference TRBV5-4 and TRBJ1-1, is ETGVTQSPTHLIKTRGQQVTLRCSSQSGHNTVSWYQQALGQGPQFIFQYYREEENGRGNFPPRFSGLQFPNYSSELNVNALELDDSALYLCASSLALGTNGIEAFFGQGTRLTVV.

V gene TRBV6-2 or TRBV6-3 combines with J gene TRBJ2-7, with TRBD2 as a possible D gene (5 bases). Germline V gene lookup returns CDR1 MNHEY and CDR2 SVGEGT. V lost 4 bases and J 1 base, leaving 11 bases between the germline ends. The CDR3 is 14 amino acids. CDR3 DNA: TGTGCCAGCAGTTCTTACCGACTATCCTACGAGCAGTACTTC. Its translation: CASSSYRLSYEQYF.

V and J are TRBV10-3 and TRBJ2-2, with 8 bases aligning to TRBD1. V gave up 6 bases and J gave up 1 base; unmatched junction bases: 4. The CDR3 runs 15 residues. The germline CDR1 and CDR2 sequences are ENHRY and SYGVKD. Here the CDR3 DNA reads TGTGCCATCAGACTAGGGACAGGGAACACCGGGGAGCTGTTTTTT. Translating gives CAIRLGTGNTGELFF.

The gene calls are TRBV2 and TRBJ2-7; D perhaps matches TRBD1 (5 bases). The CDR3 is 14 amino acids. The V and J ends lost 8 bases and 1 base respectively, with 15 bases between them. Germline assignment: CDR1 SNHLY and CDR2 FYNNEI. The CDR3 coding sequence is TGTGCCAGCCAGCTGGAAAGGGGTTCCTACGAGCAGTACTTC. Protein product: CASQLERGSYEQYF.

The chain combines TRBV7-9 with TRBJ2-5, with 7 bases identical to TRBD2. With 4 bases clipped from V and 3 bases from J, the junction kept 8 bases outside the gene matches. From germline, CDR1 is SEHNR and CDR2 FQNEAQ (reference sequence). This CDR3 region has 15 residues. CDR3 nucleotide sequence: TGTGCCAGCAGCTCGGCTGGGCGGGGGAAAGAGACCCAGTACTTC. Amino acid sequence: CASSSAGRGKETQYF.

The count of this clone is one. The chain has TRBV5-1 and TRBJ1-2; TRBD1 matches at 7 bases. The CDR3 covers 17 residues. V gave up 0 bases and J gave up 4 bases; unmatched junction bases: 12. Per germline, CDR1 SGHRS and CDR2 YFSETQ. The chain's CDR3 is CASSLASSDRAGYGYTF. The CDR3 DNA sequence: TGCGCCAGCAGCTTGGCCTCTTCTGACAGGGCCGGCTATGGCTACACCTTC. The full variable domain, its missing parts supplied by reference TRBV5-1 and TRBJ1-2, is KAGVTQTPRYLIKTRGQQVTLSCSPISGHRSVSWYQQTPGQGLQFLFEYFSETQRNKGNFPGRFSGRQFSNSRSEMNVSTLELGDSALYLCASSLASSDRAGYGYTFGSGTRLTVV.